Reported below is one T cell receptor beta chain. Its antigen is unidentified. The sample is drawn from a study of CD8 T cell repertoires and HIV-1 epitope variants. Whole-study context: Tested: three Gag epitope families, Nef HW9 and YT9. Separate from the cultures, 1M uncultured T cells served as baseline. General study results and limits: Ten or so TCR beta clonotypes were antigen-specific, 5 to 7 apparently recognizing autologous or escape variants.

TCR beta CDR3 was sequenced at survey depth on immunoSEQ. Libraries were prepared by immunoSEQ multiplex PCR; TCRdb keeps only in-frame clonotypes and omits some of them. The sample yields 5,000 or so clones, around 74% seen once. Material: cultured CD8+ T cells derived from PBMCs. This TCR was sampled from a male donor with HIV.

The CDR3 coding sequence is TGTGCCAGCAGCGCATCGACAGGGGCTAACTATGGCTACACCTTC. Amino acid sequence: CASSASTGANYGYTF. The chain combines TRBV9 with TRBJ1-2; the match to TRBD1 covers 8 bases. The V gene's germline CDR1 is SGDLS and CDR2 YYNGEE. The CDR3 consists of 15 residues. J lost 0 bases, V lost 3 bases, and 4 bases had no gene match.